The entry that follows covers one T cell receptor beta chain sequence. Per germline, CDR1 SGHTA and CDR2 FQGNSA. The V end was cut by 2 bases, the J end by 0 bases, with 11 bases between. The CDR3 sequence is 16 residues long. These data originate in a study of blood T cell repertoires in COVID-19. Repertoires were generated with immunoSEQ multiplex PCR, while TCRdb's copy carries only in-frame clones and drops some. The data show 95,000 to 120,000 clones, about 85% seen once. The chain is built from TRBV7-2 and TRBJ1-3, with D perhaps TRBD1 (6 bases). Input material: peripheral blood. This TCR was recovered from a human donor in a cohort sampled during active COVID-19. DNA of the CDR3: TGTGCCAGCAGCTTAACTGGGGGCGTCTCTGGAAACACCATATATTTT. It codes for CASSLTGGVSGNTIYF.